This entry lists 5 T cell receptor beta chains sequenced from one sample in a study of OX40 agonist ivuxolimab in advanced cancers. Using immunoSEQ multiplex PCR, the repertoire was profiled, and TCRdb retains in-frame clones only, with some absent. The data show 70,000 to 95,000 clones, about 89% seen once. The sample was CD4+ or CD8+ T cells sorted from blood, taken in a trial of the OX40 agonist ivuxolimab. The receptor source for this set is an adult with an advanced solid tumor such as melanoma, head and neck, liver or kidney cancer.

This clone has only one observation. The J gene is TRBJ2-1, the V gene TRBV27; 11 bases line up with TRBD2. V trimming: 5 bases; J trimming: 9 bases; junction bases outside the gene matches: 6. CDR3 length: 14 residues. Germline V lookup: CDR1 MNHEY, CDR2 SMNVEV (reference sequence). Here the CDR3 reads CASSIAGGPSEQFF. As DNA, the CDR3 is TGTGCCAGCAGTATAGCGGGAGGGCCGAGTGAGCAGTTCTTC.

V is TRBV19 and J is TRBJ1-2; tentatively, D is TRBD1 (6 bases). The CDR3 has 15 amino acids. The V end was cut by 3 bases, the J end by 6 bases, with 17 bases between. Germline values: CDR1 LNHDA, CDR2 SQIVND (reference sequence). The CDR3 coding sequence is TGTGCCAGTAGTATCGGACTCAGGGGACTTGATGGCTACACCTTC. This gives the protein CASSIGLRGLDGYTF.

The chain recombines TRBV27 with TRBJ2-7, with TRBD1 matching over 7 bases. Germline CDR1 MNHEY, CDR2 SMNVEV (reference sequence). The CDR3 extends over 13 amino acids. Trimming removed 5 bases from V and 1 base from J; junction bases left unmatched: 2. As DNA, the CDR3 is TGTGCCAGCAGTCCAGGGGGTTCCTACGAGCAGTACTTC. Amino acids: CASSPGGSYEQYF.

The chain employs TRBV7-9 and TRBJ2-5; 8 bases line up with TRBD1. The DNA end is more similar to TRBJ2-7, so the J call may be wrong. This CDR3 is 13 amino acids long. Germline CDR1 SEHNR, CDR2 FQNEAQ (reference sequence). In DNA, the CDR3 is TGTGCCAGCAGCCTGGGGACAGGTTACGAGCAGTACTTC. Translation: CASSLGTGYEQYF.

The chain carries TRBV13 and TRBJ1-1; 7 bases match TRBD1. The germline CDR1 and CDR2 sequences are PRHDT and FYEKMQ (reference sequence). The CDR3 is 15 amino acids. V was pared by 1 base and J by 5 bases, with 7 bases of the junction left unmatched. CDR3: CASSLEVSRGTEAFF. In DNA, the CDR3 is TGTGCCAGCAGCTTAGAAGTTTCCAGGGGGACTGAAGCTTTCTTT.